A single sample gave rise to the 15 T cell receptor beta chains below, sequenced in a study of blood T cell repertoires in COVID-19. Profiled with immunoSEQ multiplex PCR; TCRdb holds only in-frame clones, not every one. The repertoire consists of a few hundred thousand clones, with about 87% occurring once and the leading ten covering approximately 3.7%. The specimen sequenced was peripheral blood. The receptors shown here come from a man aged 55 to 69 who had recovered from COVID-19.

The chain has TRBV27 and TRBJ1-1; D not resolved. The CDR3 spans 13 residues. Germline assignment: CDR1 MNHEY and CDR2 SMNVEV (reference sequence). V shed 1 base and J shed 7 bases, with 10 bases lying between them. Here the CDR3 DNA reads TGTGCCAGCAGTTTATACCAGGCCAGTGAAGCTTTCTTT. It yields the protein CASSLYQASEAFF.

This sequence joins TRBV5-6 and TRBJ2-7; 12 nucleotides align to TRBD2. The ends lost 3 bases at V and 7 bases at J; junction bases unmatched: 8. The CDR3 runs 15 residues. Germline CDR1 is SGHDT and CDR2 is YYEEEE. CDR3 sequence reads: CASSSSGGAQWEQYF. CDR3 bases: TGTGCCAGCAGCTCTAGCGGGGGGGCCCAATGGGAGCAGTACTTC.

This chain joins TRBV2 and TRBJ2-7; maybe TRBD1 (5 bases). The CDR3 runs to 11 residues. The germline V gene encodes CDR1 SNHLY and CDR2 FYNNEI. V was shortened by 6 bases and J by 7 bases, with 10 bases between the two germline ends. The CDR3 here is CASSREEEQYF. In DNA, the CDR3 is TGTGCCAGCAGCAGGGAAGAAGAGCAGTACTTC.

The chain couples TRBV6-2 or TRBV6-3 to TRBJ2-1, with 14 bases matching TRBD2. This CDR3 region has 16 residues. From germline, CDR1 is MNHEY and CDR2 SVGEGT. With 5 bases clipped from V and 14 bases from J, the junction kept 14 bases outside the gene matches. The CDR3 region has the DNA TGTGCCAGCAGTCCAGGGACTAGCGGGGGCCCCGAGTACGAGTTCTTC. Translating gives CASSPGTSGGPEYEFF.

For the CDR3, the DNA is TGCGCCAGCAGCCCGAAAGGGGGTCTACCGACAAACTCTGGAAACACCATATATTTT. Amino acid sequence: CASSPKGGLPTNSGNTIYF. This chain joins TRBV5-1 and TRBJ1-3; perhaps TRBD1 as D (6 bases). V dropped 4 bases and J dropped 0 bases, with 23 bases sitting between them. The CDR3 runs 19 residues. Germline V gene data show CDR1 as SGHRS and CDR2 as YFSETQ.

This clone was seen only a few times. The chain employs TRBV28 and TRBJ2-2; 9 bases match TRBD1. The trim removed 4 bases at V and 5 bases at J, leaving 5 bases unmatched. This CDR3 is 15 amino acids long. CDR1 is MDHEN and CDR2 is SYDVKM in the germline V gene. CDR3 DNA: TGTGCCAGCAGTTCTGGGACAGGGTGGACCGGGGAGCTGTTTTTT. It translates to CASSSGTGWTGELFF.

The chain couples TRBV4-2 to TRBJ2-5; 11 bases fit TRBD2. The germline gives CDR1 LGHNA, CDR2 YNFKEQ. The CDR3 sequence is 19 residues long. Germline trimming cut 1 base from V and 0 bases from J; bases unmatched to any gene: 10. CDR3 sequence (DNA): TGTGCCAGCAGCCAAGGACACCGGCTAGCGGGGGGTGACCAAGAGACCCAGTACTTC. Amino acid sequence: CASSQGHRLAGGDQETQYF.

This chain connects TRBV6-2 or TRBV6-3 to TRBJ2-7, with 8 bases matching TRBD1. V was clipped by 4 bases and J by 0 bases; unmatched bases: 2. CDR1 is MNHEY and CDR2 is SVGEGT in the germline V gene. This CDR3 region has 14 residues. The CDR3 region is CASSWTGPSYEQYF. The CDR3 nucleotides read TGTGCCAGCAGTTGGACAGGGCCCTCCTACGAGCAGTACTTC.

V usage is TRBV7-9 and J usage is TRBJ2-3; 10 nucleotides align to TRBD2. The CDR3 has 15 amino acids. Trimming cost V 6 bases and J 6 bases; bases outside gene matches: 9. Germline V gene sequence: CDR1 SEHNR, CDR2 FQNEAQ (reference sequence). CDR3 DNA sequence: TGTGCCAGCAGAAGACCAGCGGGGGGGCAGGATACGCAGTATTTT. Amino acids: CASRRPAGGQDTQYF.

The chain links TRBV2 to TRBJ2-7; maybe TRBD1 (6 bases). V lost 3 bases to trimming and J lost 3 bases, with 6 bases between them. CDR3 length: 12 amino acids. Germline V gives CDR1 SNHLY, CDR2 FYNNEI. This CDR3 reads CASSETGYEQYF. The CDR3 DNA is TGTGCCAGCAGTGAGACAGGCTACGAGCAGTACTTC.

The gene calls are TRBV5-6 and TRBJ2-5; 7 nucleotides agree with TRBD1. Germline assignment: CDR1 SGHDT and CDR2 YYEEEE. The ends lost 3 bases at V and 12 bases at J; junction bases unmatched: 8. The CDR3 covers 12 residues. This chain's CDR3 is CASSSADRVKYF. The CDR3 DNA sequence: TGTGCCAGCAGCTCAGCAGACAGGGTCAAGTACTTC.

Turning to this clone: In the same sample, other DNA sequences code for this CDR3. The V gene is TRBV25-1, the J gene TRBJ1-3; D not certain. The V end lost 6 bases, the J end lost 0 bases, and 6 bases lay between the germline ends. The CDR3 consists of 13 residues. Germline V gene sequence: CDR1 MGHDK, CDR2 SYGVNS. The CDR3 bases are TGTGCCAGCAGCCTCGGCTCTGGAAACACCATATATTTT. It codes for CASSLGSGNTIYF.

This chain connects TRBV30 to TRBJ1-1; possibly TRBD1 for D (5 bases). V was shortened by 4 bases and J by 6 bases, with 21 bases between the two germline ends. The CDR3 has 15 amino acids. Germline V lookup: CDR1 GTSNPN, CDR2 SVGIG (reference sequence). This chain's CDR3 is CAWTWRGRSGAEAFF. CDR3 in DNA: TGTGCCTGGACCTGGAGGGGACGTTCTGGAGCTGAAGCTTTCTTT.

In its sample, this clone was seen a few times. This chain joins TRBV9 and TRBJ2-7; 8 nucleotides align to TRBD2. Per germline, CDR1 SGDLS and CDR2 YYNGEE. V shed 3 bases, J shed 9 bases, and the junction held 8 bases outside the gene matches. CDR3 length: 13 amino acids. The CDR3 coding sequence is TGTGCCAGCAGCGCACATGGCGGGGGGAGGCAGTACTTC. Amino acids: CASSAHGGGRQYF.

J is TRBJ2-3 and V is TRBV7-2, with 7 bases lining up with TRBD2. This CDR3 region has 17 residues. CDR1 and CDR2 from the germline V gene are SGHTA and FQGNSA. The junction had 13 bases not matched to a gene; V was cut back by 5 bases and J by 2 bases. CDR3 amino acids: CASSPPRFRGDTDTQYF. As DNA, the CDR3 is TGTGCCAGCAGCCCCCCCAGGTTTCGGGGGGACACAGATACGCAGTATTTT. The full variable domain, rest sourced from reference TRBV7-2 and TRBJ2-3, is GAGVSQSPSNKVTEKGKDVELRCDPISGHTALYWYRQSLGQGLEFLIYFQGNSAPDKSGLPSDRFSAERTGGSVSTLTIQRTQQEDSAVYLCASSPPRFRGDTDTQYFGPGTRLTVL.